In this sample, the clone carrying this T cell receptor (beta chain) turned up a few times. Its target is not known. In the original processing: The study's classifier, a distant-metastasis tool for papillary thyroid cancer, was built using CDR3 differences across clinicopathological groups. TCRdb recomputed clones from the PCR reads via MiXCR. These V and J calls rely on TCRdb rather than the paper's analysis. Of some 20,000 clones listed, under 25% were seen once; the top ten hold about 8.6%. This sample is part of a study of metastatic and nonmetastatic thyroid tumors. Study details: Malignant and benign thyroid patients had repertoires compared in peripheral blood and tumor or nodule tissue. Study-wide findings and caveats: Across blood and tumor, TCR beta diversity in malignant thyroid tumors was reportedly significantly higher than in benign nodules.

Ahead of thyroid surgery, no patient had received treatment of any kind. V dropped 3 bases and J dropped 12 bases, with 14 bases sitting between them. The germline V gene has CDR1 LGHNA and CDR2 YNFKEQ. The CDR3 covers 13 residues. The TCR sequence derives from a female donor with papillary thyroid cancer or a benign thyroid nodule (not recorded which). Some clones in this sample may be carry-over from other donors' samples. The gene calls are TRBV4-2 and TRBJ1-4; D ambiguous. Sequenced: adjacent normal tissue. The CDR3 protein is CASSQTTTSQLFF. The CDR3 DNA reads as TGTGCCAGCAGCCAGACCACGACGTCACAACTGTTTTTT.